These T cell receptor beta chains were read from a single sample in a study of untreated major depressive disorder. Profiling relied on immunoSEQ multiplex PCR, and the TCRdb table lists in-frame clones only, not all of them. The sample has about 19,000 clones; roughly 90% are singletons. The sample was CD4+ T cells from PBMCs. These receptors all stem from a woman aged 40 to 50 with major depressive disorder. The CDR3 runs from the conserved cysteine through the conserved F or W. The D gene is left open where the match is weak. A row's size may be missing; if present it is once, few, many or a size class.

cdr3_length: 13; d_call: -; j_call: TRBJ1-2; v_call: TRBV7-3; clone_size: -; cdr3_nt: TGTGCCAGCAGCTCAGACGGGATAGGAGGCTACACCTTC; cdr3_aa: CASSSDGIGGYTF
cdr3_length: 20; d_call: TRBD2; j_call: TRBJ2-6; v_call: TRBV4-2; clone_size: -; cdr3_nt: TGTGCCAGCAGCCAAGCTCAAGTCCGGCTAGCGGGAGCTGGGGCCAACGTCCTGACTTTC; cdr3_aa: CASSQAQVRLAGAGANVLTF
cdr3_length: 16; d_call: -; j_call: TRBJ2-3; v_call: TRBV7-3; clone_size: -; cdr3_nt: TGTGCCAGCAGCTCGCGGGACTCGGGTGGCACAGATACGCAGTATTTT; cdr3_aa: CASSSRDSGGTDTQYF
cdr3_length: 12; d_call: -; j_call: TRBJ1-1; v_call: TRBV29-1; clone_size: once; cdr3_nt: TGCAGCGTTGGAGAGTGGCGCACACAAGCTTTCTTT; cdr3_aa: CSVGEWRTQAFF
cdr3_length: 11; d_call: -; j_call: TRBJ2-3; v_call: TRBV30; clone_size: -; cdr3_nt: TGTGCCTGGAGTCCTAAGGATACGCAGTATTTT; cdr3_aa: CAWSPKDTQYF
cdr3_length: 16; d_call: -; j_call: TRBJ2-5; v_call: TRBV9; clone_size: -; cdr3_nt: TGTGCCAGCAGCGTAGGGCTGGTCAGGGACCAAGAGACCCAGTACTTC; cdr3_aa: CASSVGLVRDQETQYF
cdr3_length: 16; d_call: -; j_call: TRBJ2-4; v_call: TRBV4-1; clone_size: -; cdr3_nt: TGCGCCAGCAGCCACGACAAGACGATAGCCAAAAACATTCAGTACTTC; cdr3_aa: CASSHDKTIAKNIQYF
cdr3_length: 12; d_call: -; j_call: TRBJ2-7; v_call: TRBV2; clone_size: -; cdr3_nt: TGTGCCAGCAGTGTCAGGGACCACGAGCAGTACTTC; cdr3_aa: CASSVRDHEQYF
cdr3_length: 14; d_call: TRBD2; j_call: TRBJ2-1; v_call: TRBV5-1; clone_size: -; cdr3_nt: TGCGCCAGCAGGGAGGGAGCGGGGTTTGGTGAGCAGTTCTTC; cdr3_aa: CASREGAGFGEQFF
cdr3_length: 13; d_call: TRBD1; j_call: TRBJ2-2; v_call: TRBV6-1; clone_size: -; cdr3_nt: TGTGCCAGCGACAGGGGTAACACCGGGGAGCTGTTTTTT; cdr3_aa: CASDRGNTGELFF
cdr3_length: 15; d_call: -; j_call: TRBJ2-7; v_call: TRBV7-8; clone_size: -; cdr3_nt: TGTGCCAGCAGCCTGATGGGGGCGGGCACGTACGAGCAGTACTTC; cdr3_aa: CASSLMGAGTYEQYF
cdr3_length: 16; d_call: -; j_call: TRBJ1-3; v_call: TRBV5-1; clone_size: -; cdr3_nt: TGCGCCAGCAGCTTGGGAAAGTCGGGGACTGGAAACACCATATATTTT; cdr3_aa: CASSLGKSGTGNTIYF
cdr3_length: 17; d_call: -; j_call: TRBJ1-3; v_call: TRBV5-6; clone_size: -; cdr3_nt: TGTGCCAGCAGTCAGTACTGGGCACAGGGTTCTGGAAACACCATATATTTT; cdr3_aa: CASSQYWAQGSGNTIYF
cdr3_length: 14; d_call: -; j_call: TRBJ1-1; v_call: TRBV6-1; clone_size: -; cdr3_nt: TGTGCCAGCAACCGGGACCGAGGGTACACTGAAGCTTTCTTT; cdr3_aa: CASNRDRGYTEAFF
cdr3_length: 13; d_call: TRBD1; j_call: TRBJ1-2; v_call: TRBV19; clone_size: -; cdr3_nt: TGTGCCAGTAGATTCACAGGGGGCTATGGCTACACCTTC; cdr3_aa: CASRFTGGYGYTF
cdr3_length: 15; d_call: TRBD1; j_call: TRBJ2-1; v_call: TRBV9; clone_size: -; cdr3_nt: TGTGCCAGCAGCGTAGAACAGGGGCCCTACAATGAGCAGTTCTTC; cdr3_aa: CASSVEQGPYNEQFF
cdr3_length: 16; d_call: TRBD1; j_call: TRBJ2-7; v_call: TRBV12-5; clone_size: -; cdr3_nt: TGTGCTAGTGGTTCTCCGCCGGGACAGTTATCCTACGAGCAGTACTTC; cdr3_aa: CASGSPPGQLSYEQYF
cdr3_length: 12; d_call: -; j_call: TRBJ2-3; v_call: TRBV30; clone_size: -; cdr3_nt: TGTGCCTGGCTAATGAGCACAGATACGCAGTATTTT; cdr3_aa: CAWLMSTDTQYF
cdr3_length: 13; d_call: -; j_call: TRBJ1-5; v_call: TRBV10-2; clone_size: -; cdr3_nt: TGCGCCAGCAGTGAAAACAGCAATCAGCCCCAGCATTTT; cdr3_aa: CASSENSNQPQHF
cdr3_length: 9; d_call: -; j_call: TRBJ2-5; v_call: TRBV5-6; clone_size: -; cdr3_nt: TGTGCCACCATCCGAACCCAGTACTTC; cdr3_aa: CATIRTQYF
cdr3_length: 15; d_call: -; j_call: TRBJ1-2; v_call: TRBV4-2; clone_size: -; cdr3_nt: TGTGCCAGCAGCCAAATGGGGGGTGACGACTATGGCTACACCTTC; cdr3_aa: CASSQMGGDDYGYTF
cdr3_length: 16; d_call: TRBD1; j_call: TRBJ2-6; v_call: TRBV11-2; clone_size: -; cdr3_nt: TGTGCCAGCAGCTTAAACAGGGGTTCTGGGGCCAACGTCCTGACTTTC; cdr3_aa: CASSLNRGSGANVLTF
cdr3_length: 15; d_call: -; j_call: TRBJ1-1; v_call: TRBV6-1; clone_size: -; cdr3_nt: TGTGCCAGCAGTGAAAGGGACCCACCGAACACTGAAGCTTTCTTT; cdr3_aa: CASSERDPPNTEAFF
cdr3_length: 14; d_call: -; j_call: TRBJ1-2; v_call: TRBV6-5; clone_size: -; cdr3_nt: TGTGCCAGCCGATCCGAGGGGGACTACTATGGCTACACCTTC; cdr3_aa: CASRSEGDYYGYTF
cdr3_length: 12; d_call: -; j_call: TRBJ1-2; v_call: TRBV5-1; clone_size: -; cdr3_nt: TGCGCCAGCAGCTTGGAGGCAGAGGGCTACACCTTC; cdr3_aa: CASSLEAEGYTF
cdr3_length: 15; d_call: -; j_call: TRBJ2-3; v_call: TRBV9; clone_size: -; cdr3_nt: TGTGCCAGCAGCGGTCCGGGACTTCACACAGATACGCAGTATTTT; cdr3_aa: CASSGPGLHTDTQYF
cdr3_length: 12; d_call: -; j_call: TRBJ1-2; v_call: TRBV27; clone_size: -; cdr3_nt: TGTGCCAGCCGTACTACAGGGTATGGCTACACCTTC; cdr3_aa: CASRTTGYGYTF
cdr3_length: 13; d_call: -; j_call: TRBJ2-7; v_call: TRBV10-3; clone_size: once; cdr3_nt: TGTGCCATCAGGGGGGAGGTTTCCTACGAGCAGTACTTC; cdr3_aa: CAIRGEVSYEQYF
cdr3_length: 15; d_call: -; j_call: TRBJ1-5; v_call: TRBV15; clone_size: once; cdr3_nt: TGTGCCACCAGCAGAGATAAAGGACAGAATCAGCCCCAGCATTTT; cdr3_aa: CATSRDKGQNQPQHF
cdr3_length: 15; d_call: -; j_call: TRBJ2-6; v_call: TRBV5-1; clone_size: -; cdr3_nt: TGCGCCAGCAGCTTGCGGGGGTCTGGGGCCAACGTCCTGACTTTC; cdr3_aa: CASSLRGSGANVLTF
cdr3_length: 14; d_call: -; j_call: TRBJ1-2; v_call: TRBV7-6; clone_size: once; cdr3_nt: TGTGCCAGCAGCTTAGCGTTCGGACCCTATGGCTACACCTTC; cdr3_aa: CASSLAFGPYGYTF
cdr3_length: 14; d_call: TRBD1; j_call: TRBJ1-1; v_call: TRBV11-3; clone_size: -; cdr3_nt: TGTGCCAGCAGCCCCGACAGGGGAGTCACTGAAGCTTTCTTT; cdr3_aa: CASSPDRGVTEAFF
cdr3_length: 16; d_call: TRBD2; j_call: TRBJ2-5; v_call: TRBV7-9; clone_size: -; cdr3_nt: TGTGCCAGCAGCTCAGGGACTAGCGGATCCCAAGAGACCCAGTACTTC; cdr3_aa: CASSSGTSGSQETQYF
cdr3_length: 14; d_call: TRBD2; j_call: TRBJ2-3; v_call: TRBV6-5; clone_size: -; cdr3_nt: TGTGCCAGCGGGCTAGCGGGCCCTCAGGATACGCAGTATTTT; cdr3_aa: CASGLAGPQDTQYF
cdr3_length: 14; d_call: TRBD1; j_call: TRBJ2-7; v_call: TRBV7-3; clone_size: once; cdr3_nt: TGTGCCAGCAGCTTACAAGGGACAGGGTACGAGCAGTACTTC; cdr3_aa: CASSLQGTGYEQYF
cdr3_length: 13; d_call: -; j_call: TRBJ1-5; v_call: TRBV6-1; clone_size: -; cdr3_nt: TGTGCCAGCAGTGCGACAGCTAATCAGCCCCAGCATTTT; cdr3_aa: CASSATANQPQHF
cdr3_length: 14; d_call: -; j_call: TRBJ1-3; v_call: TRBV5-1; clone_size: -; cdr3_nt: TGCGCCAGCAGCCCGGGCAACTCTGGAAACACCATATATTTT; cdr3_aa: CASSPGNSGNTIYF
cdr3_length: 17; d_call: -; j_call: TRBJ1-2; v_call: TRBV13; clone_size: -; cdr3_nt: TGTGCCAGCAGCTTCCTGTCGGCAGGGGCGGGTGGGAATGGCTACACCTTC; cdr3_aa: CASSFLSAGAGGNGYTF
cdr3_length: 12; d_call: -; j_call: TRBJ2-5; v_call: TRBV7-2; clone_size: -; cdr3_nt: TGTGCCAGCAGCCAGGGACCAGAGACCCAGTACTTC; cdr3_aa: CASSQGPETQYF
cdr3_length: 15; d_call: -; j_call: TRBJ2-4; v_call: TRBV4-1; clone_size: -; cdr3_nt: TGCGCCAGCAGCCATCCAGGGTGGGCCAAAAACATTCAGTACTTC; cdr3_aa: CASSHPGWAKNIQYF
cdr3_length: 12; d_call: -; j_call: TRBJ1-1; v_call: TRBV6-5; clone_size: -; cdr3_nt: TGTGCCAGCAACCAGGGACCAGGGCCAGCTTTCTTT; cdr3_aa: CASNQGPGPAFF
cdr3_length: 14; d_call: TRBD1; j_call: TRBJ1-2; v_call: TRBV7-2; clone_size: -; cdr3_nt: TGTGCCAGCAGCTCCCAACAGGGGAACTATGGCTACACCTTC; cdr3_aa: CASSSQQGNYGYTF
cdr3_length: 15; d_call: -; j_call: TRBJ2-1; v_call: TRBV2; clone_size: -; cdr3_nt: TGTGCCAGCAAGGGGGGGGAGAGCTCCTACAATGAGCAGTTCTTC; cdr3_aa: CASKGGESSYNEQFF
cdr3_length: 14; d_call: -; j_call: TRBJ1-6; v_call: TRBV2; clone_size: few; cdr3_nt: TGTGCCAGCAGGGGGGACACCATAGGGGCACCCCTCCACTTT; cdr3_aa: CASRGDTIGAPLHF
cdr3_length: 13; d_call: TRBD1; j_call: TRBJ2-5; v_call: TRBV30; clone_size: -; cdr3_nt: TGTGCCTGGAGTCGACAGGGGGAAGAGACCCAGTACTTC; cdr3_aa: CAWSRQGEETQYF
cdr3_length: 13; d_call: TRBD1; j_call: TRBJ1-2; v_call: TRBV7-2; clone_size: -; cdr3_nt: TGTGCCAGCAGCTTGACAGGGGCCTATGGCTACACCTTC; cdr3_aa: CASSLTGAYGYTF
cdr3_length: 16; d_call: TRBD2; j_call: TRBJ2-1; v_call: TRBV7-2; clone_size: -; cdr3_nt: TGTGCCAGCAGCCCAGGGGCGGGAGGGCCCTACAATGAGCAGTTCTTC; cdr3_aa: CASSPGAGGPYNEQFF
cdr3_length: 15; d_call: TRBD1; j_call: TRBJ1-4; v_call: TRBV12-5; clone_size: -; cdr3_nt: TGTGCTAGTGGTACGCGGGCACAGGGGAATGAAAAACTGTTTTTT; cdr3_aa: CASGTRAQGNEKLFF
cdr3_length: 13; d_call: -; j_call: TRBJ1-2; v_call: TRBV30; clone_size: -; cdr3_nt: TGTGCCTGGAGTGTCTCGGGTAACTATGGCTACACCTTC; cdr3_aa: CAWSVSGNYGYTF
cdr3_length: 17; d_call: TRBD1; j_call: TRBJ2-7; v_call: TRBV7-8; clone_size: -; cdr3_nt: TGTGCCAGCAGCTGGACAGGGGGATCAACACCCTCCTACGAGCAGTACTTC; cdr3_aa: CASSWTGGSTPSYEQYF
cdr3_length: 18; d_call: -; j_call: TRBJ2-3; v_call: TRBV10-3; clone_size: -; cdr3_nt: TGTGCCATCAGTTCCCGGGCCCTGCCTATTGTTAGCACAGATACGCAGTATTTT; cdr3_aa: CAISSRALPIVSTDTQYF
cdr3_length: 14; d_call: TRBD1; j_call: TRBJ1-1; v_call: TRBV19; clone_size: few; cdr3_nt: TGTGCCAGTAGGACAGGGGCCGTCGCCTATGAAGCTTTCTTT; cdr3_aa: CASRTGAVAYEAFF
cdr3_length: 15; d_call: TRBD1; j_call: TRBJ2-5; v_call: TRBV7-6; clone_size: -; cdr3_nt: TGTGCCAGCAGCTCTCTGACAGGGCGCTGGGAGACCCAGTACTTC; cdr3_aa: CASSSLTGRWETQYF
cdr3_length: 13; d_call: -; j_call: TRBJ2-7; v_call: TRBV6-6; clone_size: -; cdr3_nt: TGTGCCAGCAGTACAGGCTTCTCCTACGAGCAGTACTTC; cdr3_aa: CASSTGFSYEQYF
cdr3_length: 9; d_call: -; j_call: TRBJ1-2; v_call: TRBV20-1; clone_size: -; cdr3_nt: TGCAGTGCAAGCCTAGGCTACACCTTC; cdr3_aa: CSASLGYTF
cdr3_length: 17; d_call: -; j_call: TRBJ2-6; v_call: TRBV30; clone_size: -; cdr3_nt: TGTGCCTGGAGGCCGCGGGGGCGTGAGGCTGGGGCCAACGTCCTGACTTTC; cdr3_aa: CAWRPRGREAGANVLTF